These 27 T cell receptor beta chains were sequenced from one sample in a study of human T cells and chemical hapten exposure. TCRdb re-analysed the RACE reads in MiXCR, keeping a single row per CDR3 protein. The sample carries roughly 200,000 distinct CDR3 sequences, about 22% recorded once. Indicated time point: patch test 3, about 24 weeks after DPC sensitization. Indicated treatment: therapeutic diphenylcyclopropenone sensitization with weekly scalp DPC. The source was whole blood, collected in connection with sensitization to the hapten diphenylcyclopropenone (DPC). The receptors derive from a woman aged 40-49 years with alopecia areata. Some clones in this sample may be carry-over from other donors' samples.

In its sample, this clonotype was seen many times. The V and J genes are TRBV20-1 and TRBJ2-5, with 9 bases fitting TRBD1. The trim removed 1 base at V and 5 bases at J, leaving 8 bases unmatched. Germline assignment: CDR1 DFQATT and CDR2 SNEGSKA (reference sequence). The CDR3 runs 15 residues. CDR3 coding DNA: TGCAGTGCTAGAGCCGCCGGGACAGGGACGGAGACCCAGTACTTC. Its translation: CSARAAGTGTETQYF.

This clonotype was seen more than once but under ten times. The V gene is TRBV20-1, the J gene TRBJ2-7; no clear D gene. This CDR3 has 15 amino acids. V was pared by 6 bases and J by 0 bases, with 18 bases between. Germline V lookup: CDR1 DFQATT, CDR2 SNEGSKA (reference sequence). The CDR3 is CSADRLGQTSYEQYF. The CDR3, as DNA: TGCAGTGCCGACCGATTGGGCCAAACCTCCTACGAGCAGTACTTC.

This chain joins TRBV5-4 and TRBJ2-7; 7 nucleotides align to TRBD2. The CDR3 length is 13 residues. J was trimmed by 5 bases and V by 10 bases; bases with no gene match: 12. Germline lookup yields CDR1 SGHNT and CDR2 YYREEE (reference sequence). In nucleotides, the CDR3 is TGTGCCGGAGGGAGGGCCGGGGGTGACGAGCAGTACTTC. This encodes CAGGRAGGDEQYF.

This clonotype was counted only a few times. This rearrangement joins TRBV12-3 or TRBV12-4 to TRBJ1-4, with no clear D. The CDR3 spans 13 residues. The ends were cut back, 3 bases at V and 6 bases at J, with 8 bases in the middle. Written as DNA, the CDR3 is TGTGCCAGCAGTTTTAAGGAGGATGAAAAACTGTTTTTT. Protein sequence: CASSFKEDEKLFF.

The CDR3 DNA follows: TGTGCCAGCAGCGTCGTGTGGGTCTCGGATACGCAGTATTTT. Its translation is CASSVVWVSDTQYF. V and J are TRBV9 and TRBJ2-3; D gene ambiguous. Germline assignment: CDR1 SGDLS and CDR2 YYNGEE. The CDR3 totals 14 residues. The V end lost 2 bases, the J end lost 6 bases, and 13 bases lay between the germline ends.

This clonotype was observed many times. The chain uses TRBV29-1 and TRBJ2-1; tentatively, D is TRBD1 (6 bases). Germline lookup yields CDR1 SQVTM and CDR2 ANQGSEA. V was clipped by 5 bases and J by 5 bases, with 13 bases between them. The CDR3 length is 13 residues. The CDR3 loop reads CSVQGQIDNEQFF. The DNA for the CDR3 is TGCAGCGTTCAGGGACAAATAGACAATGAGCAGTTCTTC.

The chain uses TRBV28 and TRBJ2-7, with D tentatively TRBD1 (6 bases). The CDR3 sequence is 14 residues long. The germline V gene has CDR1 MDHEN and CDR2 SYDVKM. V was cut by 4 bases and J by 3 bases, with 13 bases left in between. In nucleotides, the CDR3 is TGTGCCAGCAGTTCAGGACAGTCCTTCTACGAGCAGTACTTC. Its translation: CASSSGQSFYEQYF.

This chain's CDR3 is CASSPWTGGDTEAFF. In DNA, the CDR3 is TGTGCCAGCAGCCCCTGGACAGGGGGAGACACTGAAGCTTTCTTT. V is TRBV3-1 and J is TRBJ1-1; 10 bases match TRBD1. Looked up from germline, CDR1 is LGHDT and CDR2 is YNNKEL (reference sequence). Trimming took 4 bases from V and 3 from J; bases not matched to a gene: 5. The CDR3 runs 15 residues.

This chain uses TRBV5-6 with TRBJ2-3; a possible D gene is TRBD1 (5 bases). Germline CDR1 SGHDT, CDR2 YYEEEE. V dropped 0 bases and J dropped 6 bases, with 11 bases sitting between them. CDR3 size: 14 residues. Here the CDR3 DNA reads TGTGCCAGCAGCTTGGCCAGGGTGGGGGATACGCAGTATTTT. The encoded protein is CASSLARVGDTQYF.

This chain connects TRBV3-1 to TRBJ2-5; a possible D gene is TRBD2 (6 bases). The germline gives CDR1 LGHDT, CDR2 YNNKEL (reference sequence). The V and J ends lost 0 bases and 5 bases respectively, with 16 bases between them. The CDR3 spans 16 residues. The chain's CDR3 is CASSQDSRDPVETQYF. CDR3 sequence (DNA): TGTGCCAGCAGCCAAGATTCGCGGGACCCCGTGGAGACCCAGTACTTC.

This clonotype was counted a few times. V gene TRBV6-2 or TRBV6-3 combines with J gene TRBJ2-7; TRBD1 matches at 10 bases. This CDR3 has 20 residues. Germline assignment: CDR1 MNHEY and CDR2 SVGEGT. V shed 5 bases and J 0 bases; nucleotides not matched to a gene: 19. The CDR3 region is CASSRFAGTGALLRSYEQYF. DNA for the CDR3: TGTGCCAGCAGTCGCTTCGCCGGGACAGGGGCTCTACTTCGCTCCTACGAGCAGTACTTC.

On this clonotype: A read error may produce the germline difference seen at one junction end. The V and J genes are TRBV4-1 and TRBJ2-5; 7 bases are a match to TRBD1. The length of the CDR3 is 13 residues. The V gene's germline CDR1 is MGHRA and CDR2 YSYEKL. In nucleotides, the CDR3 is TGCACCAGCAGCCGACAGGGACAAGAGACCCAGTACTTC. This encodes CTSSRQGQETQYF.

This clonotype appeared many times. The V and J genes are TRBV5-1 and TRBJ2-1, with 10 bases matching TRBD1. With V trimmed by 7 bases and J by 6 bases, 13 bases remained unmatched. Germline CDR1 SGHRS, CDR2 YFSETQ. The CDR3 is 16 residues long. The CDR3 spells CASRQGQGSNFNEQFF. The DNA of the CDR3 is TGCGCCAGCCGCCAGGGACAGGGGTCGAACTTCAATGAGCAGTTCTTC.

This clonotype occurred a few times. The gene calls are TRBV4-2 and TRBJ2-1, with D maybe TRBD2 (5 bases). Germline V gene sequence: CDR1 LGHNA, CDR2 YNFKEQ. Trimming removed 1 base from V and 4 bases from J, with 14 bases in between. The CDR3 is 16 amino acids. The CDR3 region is CASSQVVGSGYNEQFF. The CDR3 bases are TGTGCCAGCAGCCAAGTGGTGGGGAGCGGTTACAATGAGCAGTTCTTC.

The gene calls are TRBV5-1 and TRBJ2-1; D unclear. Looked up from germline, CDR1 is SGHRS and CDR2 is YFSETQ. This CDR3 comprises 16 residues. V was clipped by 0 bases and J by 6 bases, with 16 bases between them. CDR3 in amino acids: CASSLVGSRAINEQFF. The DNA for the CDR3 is TGCGCCAGCAGCTTGGTCGGCAGCCGGGCTATCAATGAGCAGTTCTTC.

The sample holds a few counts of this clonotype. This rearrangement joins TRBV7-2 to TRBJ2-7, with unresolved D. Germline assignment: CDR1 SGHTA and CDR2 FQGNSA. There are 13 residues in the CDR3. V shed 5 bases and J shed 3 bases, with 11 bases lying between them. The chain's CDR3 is CASSRRQVYEQYF. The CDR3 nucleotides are TGTGCCAGCAGCCGCAGACAAGTCTACGAGCAGTACTTC.

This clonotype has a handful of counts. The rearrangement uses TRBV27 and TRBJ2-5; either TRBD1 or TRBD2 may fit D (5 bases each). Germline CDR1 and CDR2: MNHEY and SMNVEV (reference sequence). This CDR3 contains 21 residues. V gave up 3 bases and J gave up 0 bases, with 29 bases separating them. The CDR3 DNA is TGTGCCAGCAGTTTGACAGAGGGTATGTATTGGGCCGGCTGGTACCAAGAGACCCAGTACTTC. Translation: CASSLTEGMYWAGWYQETQYF.

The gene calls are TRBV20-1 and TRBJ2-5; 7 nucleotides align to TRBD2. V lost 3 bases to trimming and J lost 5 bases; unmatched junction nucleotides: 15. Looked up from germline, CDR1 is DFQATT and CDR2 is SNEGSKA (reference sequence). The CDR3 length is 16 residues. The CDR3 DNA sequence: TGCAGTGCTAGTAGTCAGCGGCGCGGGAGTCGCGAGACCCAGTACTTC. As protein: CSASSQRRGSRETQYF.

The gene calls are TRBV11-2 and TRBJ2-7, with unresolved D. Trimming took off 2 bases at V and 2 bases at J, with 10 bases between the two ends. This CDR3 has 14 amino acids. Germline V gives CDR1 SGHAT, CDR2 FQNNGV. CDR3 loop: CASSLTGVAYEQYF. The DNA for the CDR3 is TGTGCCAGCAGCTTAACGGGCGTTGCCTACGAGCAGTACTTC.

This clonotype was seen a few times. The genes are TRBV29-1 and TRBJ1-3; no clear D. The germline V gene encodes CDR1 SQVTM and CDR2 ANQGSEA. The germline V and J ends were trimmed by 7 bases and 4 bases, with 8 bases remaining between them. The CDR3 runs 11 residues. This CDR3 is CSARRGNTIYF. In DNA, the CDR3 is TGCAGCGCCCGGCGAGGAAACACCATATATTTT.

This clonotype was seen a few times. CDR3 sequence: CASSYSAGGGSPLHF. The CDR3 DNA reads TGTGCCAGCAGTTACTCAGCCGGGGGCGGTTCACCCCTCCACTTT. The V call is TRBV6-5, the J call TRBJ1-6; maybe TRBD1 (6 bases). Germline V CDR1 and CDR2: MNHEY, SVGAGI. The CDR3 is 15 residues long. With 0 bases removed from V and 9 bases from J, the gap between germline ends came to 12 bases.

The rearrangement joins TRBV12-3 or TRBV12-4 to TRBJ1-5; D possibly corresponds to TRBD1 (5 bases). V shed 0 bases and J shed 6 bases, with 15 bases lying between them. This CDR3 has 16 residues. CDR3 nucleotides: TGTGCCAGCAGTTTAGCGCGGTCGGGGGGGGTTCAGCCCCAGCATTTT. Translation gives CASSLARSGGVQPQHF.

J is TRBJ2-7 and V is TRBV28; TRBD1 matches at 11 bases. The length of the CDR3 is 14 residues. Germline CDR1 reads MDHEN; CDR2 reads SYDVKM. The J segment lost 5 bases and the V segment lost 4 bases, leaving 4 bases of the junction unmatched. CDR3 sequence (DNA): TGTGCCAGCAGTTCGGGACAGGGGGATGACGAGCAGTACTTC. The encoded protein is CASSSGQGDDEQYF.

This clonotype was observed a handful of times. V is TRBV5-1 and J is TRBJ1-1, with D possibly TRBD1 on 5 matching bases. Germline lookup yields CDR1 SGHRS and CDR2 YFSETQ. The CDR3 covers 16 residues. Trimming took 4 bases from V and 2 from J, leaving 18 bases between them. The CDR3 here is CASSPGASGGNTEAFF. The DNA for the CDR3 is TGCGCCAGCAGCCCAGGAGCTAGTGGGGGAAACACTGAAGCTTTCTTT. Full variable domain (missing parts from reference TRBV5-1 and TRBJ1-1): KAGVTQTPRYLIKTRGQQVTLSCSPISGHRSVSWYQQTPGQGLQFLFEYFSETQRNKGNFPGRFSGRQFSNSRSEMNVSTLELGDSALYLCASSPGASGGNTEAFFGQGTRLTVV.

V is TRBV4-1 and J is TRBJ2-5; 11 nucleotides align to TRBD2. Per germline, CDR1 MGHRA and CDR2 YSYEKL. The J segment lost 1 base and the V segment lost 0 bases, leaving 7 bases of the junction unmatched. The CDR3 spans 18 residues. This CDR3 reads CASSQDPWTSGSQETQYF. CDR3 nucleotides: TGCGCCAGCAGCCAAGATCCCTGGACTAGCGGGTCCCAAGAGACCCAGTACTTC.

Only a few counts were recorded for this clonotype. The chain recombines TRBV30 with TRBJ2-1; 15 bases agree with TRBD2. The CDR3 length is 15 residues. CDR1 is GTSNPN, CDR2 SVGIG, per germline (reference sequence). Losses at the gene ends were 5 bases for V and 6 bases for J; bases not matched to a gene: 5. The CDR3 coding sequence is TGTGCCTGGGGCCAGGGACTAGCGGGAGGCAATGAGCAGTTCTTC. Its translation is CAWGQGLAGGNEQFF.

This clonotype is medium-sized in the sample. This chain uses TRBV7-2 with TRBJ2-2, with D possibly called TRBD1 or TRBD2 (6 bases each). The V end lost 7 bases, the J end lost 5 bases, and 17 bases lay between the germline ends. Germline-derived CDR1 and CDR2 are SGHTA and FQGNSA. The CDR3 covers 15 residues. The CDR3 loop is CASNPGDSRTGELFF. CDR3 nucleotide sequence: TGTGCCAGCAACCCAGGGGACTCTCGAACCGGGGAGCTGTTTTTT.